Below, 22 T cell receptor beta chains from the same sample are listed, as sequenced in a study of OX40 agonist ivuxolimab in advanced cancers. Measured with immunoSEQ multiplex PCR; TCRdb has only the in-frame clones, and not every one. The repertoire consists of around 140,000 clones, with just over 90% occurring once and the leading ten covering approximately 0.99%. This specimen was CD4+ or CD8+ T cells sorted from blood, taken in a trial of the OX40 agonist ivuxolimab. The receptors shown here come from an adult with an advanced solid tumor such as melanoma, head and neck, liver or kidney cancer.

This chain links TRBV18 with TRBJ2-7, with TRBD1 matching 7 bases. This CDR3 is built from 15 residues. The germline V gene encodes CDR1 KGHSH and CDR2 LQKENI. V shed 2 bases, J shed 5 bases, and the junction held 9 bases outside the gene matches. The CDR3 sequence: CASSPSDTGVHEQYF. The CDR3 DNA sequence: TGTGCCAGCTCACCATCTGACACAGGGGTGCACGAGCAGTACTTC.

V usage is TRBV6-4 and J usage is TRBJ1-2; 9 bases agree with TRBD1. Unmatched junction bases numbered 6, after V lost 6 bases and J lost 4 bases. The CDR3 loop spans 14 amino acids. The germline V gene has CDR1 MRHNA and CDR2 SNTAGT. DNA for the CDR3: TGTGCCAGCAGGAGACAGGGGGAAGGCTATGGCTACACCTTC. Translating it yields CASRRQGEGYGYTF.

The V and J genes are TRBV5-1 and TRBJ1-4; 10 bases fit TRBD1. This CDR3 has 15 amino acids. Germline values: CDR1 SGHRS, CDR2 YFSETQ. With V trimmed by 3 bases and J by 8 bases, 7 bases remained unmatched. The CDR3 loop is CASSSTGGESEKLFF. The CDR3 bases are TGCGCCAGCAGCTCGACAGGGGGCGAAAGCGAAAAACTGTTTTTT. The complete variable domain, with remaining parts taken from reference TRBV5-1 and TRBJ1-4, reads KAGVTQTPRYLIKTRGQQVTLSCSPISGHRSVSWYQQTPGQGLQFLFEYFSETQRNKGNFPGRFSGRQFSNSRSEMNVSTLELGDSALYLCASSSTGGESEKLFFGSGTQLSVL.

The chain combines TRBV28 with TRBJ2-2, with TRBD2 matching 11 bases. This CDR3 has 14 amino acids. Germline assignment: CDR1 MDHEN and CDR2 SYDVKM. The V and J ends lost 8 bases and 5 bases, in that order; junction bases with no gene match: 4. CDR3 DNA: TGTGCCAGCGGCCGACTAGCGGGAACCGGGGAGCTGTTTTTT. Translating it yields CASGRLAGTGELFF.

The V call is TRBV5-1, the J call TRBJ2-5; D not certain. The germline CDR1 and CDR2 sequences are SGHRS and YFSETQ. Trimming left V 0 bases short and J 2 bases short, with 11 bases between. CDR3 length equals 15 residues. CDR3 nucleotide sequence: TGCGCCAGCAGCTTGGCGGCGACCGCGCAAGAGACCCAGTACTTC. Translation gives CASSLAATAQETQYF. The variable domain in full, completed from reference TRBV5-1 and TRBJ2-5, reads KAGVTQTPRYLIKTRGQQVTLSCSPISGHRSVSWYQQTPGQGLQFLFEYFSETQRNKGNFPGRFSGRQFSNSRSEMNVSTLELGDSALYLCASSLAATAQETQYFGPGTRLLVL.

This chain connects TRBV10-3 to TRBJ1-2; the match to TRBD1 covers 9 bases. CDR1 is ENHRY, CDR2 SYGVKD, per germline. V trimming: 4 bases; J trimming: 4 bases; junction bases outside the gene matches: 10. The length of the CDR3 is 16 residues. CDR3 sequence reads: CAISALSGQGSYGYTF. CDR3 bases: TGTGCCATCAGTGCCCTCTCGGGACAGGGCTCCTATGGCTACACCTTC.

The J gene is TRBJ2-1, the V gene TRBV9; TRBD2 agrees at 12 bases. Germline V CDR1 and CDR2: SGDLS, YYNGEE. V shed 2 bases, J shed 9 bases, and the junction held 6 bases outside the gene matches. The CDR3 loop spans 15 amino acids. The CDR3 nucleotides are TGTGCCAGCAGCGTCCGACTAGCGGGAGACGGTGAGCAGTTCTTC. It is translated as CASSVRLAGDGEQFF. Variable domain in full (rest from reference TRBV9 and TRBJ2-1): DSGVTQTPKHLITATGQRVTLRCSPRSGDLSVYWYQQSLDQGLQFLIQYYNGEERAKGNILERFSAQQFPDLHSELNLSSLELGDSALYFCASSVRLAGDGEQFFGPGTRLTVL.

The chain carries TRBV9 and TRBJ2-2; D may be TRBD1 (5 bases). The CDR3 length is 14 residues. Germline CDR1 and CDR2: SGDLS and YYNGEE. The germline V and J ends were trimmed by 3 bases and 4 bases, with 10 bases remaining between them. The CDR3 is CASSAGHPTGELFF. CDR3 nucleotides: TGTGCCAGCAGCGCCGGACACCCCACCGGGGAGCTGTTTTTT.

The count of this clone is one. The chain combines TRBV7-3 with TRBJ2-6; maybe TRBD2 (5 bases). The V end was cut by 3 bases, the J end by 9 bases, with 15 bases between. The length of the CDR3 is 15 residues. CDR1 is SGHTA and CDR2 is FQGTGA in the germline V gene. The CDR3, as DNA: TGTGCCAGCAGCTTTATGAGTCCGGGAAACAACGTCCTGACTTTC. Translating gives CASSFMSPGNNVLTF. The complete variable domain, with remaining parts taken from reference TRBV7-3 and TRBJ2-6, reads GAGVSQTPSNKVTEKGKYVELRCDPISGHTALYWYRQSLGQGPEFLIYFQGTGAADDSGLPNDRFFAVRPEGSVSTLKIQRTERGDSAVYLCASSFMSPGNNVLTFGAGSRLTVL.

Written as DNA, the CDR3 is TGCGCCAGCAGCACCCCCGGCGGCTACAATGAGCAGTTCTTC. Protein sequence: CASSTPGGYNEQFF. The rearrangement joins TRBV5-1 to TRBJ2-1; D unclear. This CDR3 has 14 residues. Germline V gives CDR1 SGHRS, CDR2 YFSETQ. Trimming cost V 4 bases and J 3 bases, with 11 bases left between them.

V gene TRBV2 combines with J gene TRBJ2-3; TRBD1 agrees at 8 bases. V shed 3 bases and J 5 bases; nucleotides not matched to a gene: 4. The CDR3 consists of 14 residues. From germline, CDR1 is SNHLY and CDR2 FYNNEI. The CDR3 DNA reads TGTGCCAGCAGTGACAGGGGGCTGGGAGATACGCAGTATTTT. Protein product: CASSDRGLGDTQYF.

Concerning this clone itself: Its ends do not fully match the called genes, so a read error is possible. The chain carries TRBV7-9 and TRBJ2-7, with D possibly matching TRBD1 (5 bases). Germline V lookup: CDR1 SEHNR, CDR2 FQNEAQ (reference sequence). The CDR3 totals 10 residues. The CDR3 DNA reads as TGTACCAGCAGCAGGGACGAGCAGTACTTC. This codes for CTSSRDEQYF.

The chain combines TRBV6-5 with TRBJ1-2, with D possibly TRBD1 on 6 matching bases. V lost 10 bases to trimming and J lost 6 bases, with 18 bases between them. There are 13 residues in the CDR3. From germline, CDR1 is MNHEY and CDR2 SVGAGI. This chain's CDR3 is CATFRTEVDGYTF. The CDR3 bases are TGTGCCACCTTTAGGACAGAGGTTGATGGCTACACCTTC.

V usage is TRBV6-1 and J usage is TRBJ2-3, with 8 bases matching TRBD1. CDR1 is MNHNS and CDR2 is SASEGT in the germline V gene. This CDR3 is 13 amino acids long. J lost 4 bases, V lost 8 bases, and 5 bases had no gene match. The CDR3 nucleotides are TGTGCCAGCCTAGGACAGGGCCCAGATACGCAGTATTTT. It yields the protein CASLGQGPDTQYF.

The V gene is TRBV18, the J gene TRBJ2-5; 7 nucleotides match TRBD1. The J segment lost 3 bases and the V segment lost 6 bases, leaving 4 bases of the junction unmatched. The germline V gene has CDR1 KGHSH and CDR2 LQKENI. The CDR3 contains 13 residues. DNA for the CDR3: TGTGCCAGCTCCTTTGACAGGGAAGAGACCCAGTACTTC. It codes for CASSFDREETQYF.

This chain uses TRBV18 with TRBJ2-7; 12 bases fit TRBD2. The CDR3 sequence is 15 residues long. Germline values: CDR1 KGHSH, CDR2 LQKENI. V shed 3 bases, J shed 3 bases, and the junction held 3 bases outside the gene matches. The CDR3 DNA follows: TGTGCCAGCTCACCGACTAGCGGGAGCAGCTACGAGCAGTACTTC. It is translated as CASSPTSGSSYEQYF.

As DNA, the CDR3 is TGTGCCAGCAGCTTATTAGCCGGTGAGCAGTTCTTC. It specifies CASSLLAGEQFF. The chain has TRBV7-2 and TRBJ2-1; D gene ambiguous. The CDR3 is 12 amino acids. Germline V gene lookup returns CDR1 SGHTA and CDR2 FQGNSA. Trimming stripped 2 bases from V and 9 bases from J, with 8 bases between.

The chain uses TRBV9 and TRBJ1-3, with D uncertain. The V gene's germline CDR1 is SGDLS and CDR2 YYNGEE. The germline V and J ends were trimmed by 0 bases and 0 bases, with 16 bases remaining between them. The CDR3 extends over 18 amino acids. Written as DNA, the CDR3 is TGTGCCAGCAGCGTAGGTGCGTCAGCGGTCTACTCTGGAAACACCATATATTTT. It codes for CASSVGASAVYSGNTIYF.

As to this clone: Additional DNA sequences in this sample encode the identical CDR3. The chain uses TRBV11-2 and TRBJ1-1; D gene ambiguous. Germline CDR1 SGHAT, CDR2 FQNNGV. V shed 5 bases and J shed 2 bases, with 6 bases lying between them. The CDR3 length is 12 residues. The CDR3 sequence is CASSLLNTEAFF. For the CDR3, the DNA is TGTGCCAGCAGCCTACTCAACACTGAAGCTTTCTTT.

The V and J genes are TRBV7-3 and TRBJ2-1, with 8 bases lining up with TRBD2. V trimming: 2 bases; J trimming: 1 base; junction bases outside the gene matches: 4. The CDR3 has 16 residues. The germline V gene encodes CDR1 SGHTA and CDR2 FQGTGA. Here the CDR3 reads CASSLAGTSSYNEQFF. For the CDR3, the DNA is TGTGCCAGCAGCTTAGCCGGGACTAGTTCCTACAATGAGCAGTTCTTC.

The gene calls are TRBV27 and TRBJ2-2, with TRBD1 matching 7 bases. This CDR3 has 14 residues. Losses at the gene ends were 3 bases for V and 7 bases for J; bases not matched to a gene: 5. The germline gives CDR1 MNHEY, CDR2 SMNVEV (reference sequence). This chain's CDR3 is CASSLHRGNGELFF. For the CDR3, the DNA is TGTGCCAGCAGTTTGCACAGGGGAAACGGGGAGCTGTTTTTT.

The V gene is TRBV5-6, the J gene TRBJ1-3; D is unclear. The CDR3 is 19 residues long. Germline V CDR1 and CDR2: SGHDT, YYEEEE. The V end lost 0 bases, the J end lost 0 bases, and 19 bases lay between the germline ends. The chain's CDR3 is CASSLAASDNLFSGNTIYF. CDR3 DNA sequence: TGTGCCAGCAGCTTGGCCGCGTCCGACAACCTGTTCTCTGGAAACACCATATATTTT.